Below, 27 T cell receptor beta chains from the same sample are listed, as sequenced in a study of cytomegalovirus exposure and HLA in healthy donors. Vbeta (60) and Jbeta (13) primers were used in the PCR. The protocol was immunoSEQ multiplex PCR, while the TCRdb copy is restricted to in-frame clones and leaves out a portion. The data show some 200,000 clones, with around 75% seen just once and 2.9% held by the top ten. The sample comprised PBMCs. The receptors were gathered from a female donor in good health and CMV-seronegative.

The genes are TRBV9 and TRBJ1-1; D might be TRBD1 (5 bases). The CDR3 covers 15 residues. Germline loops: CDR1 SGDLS, CDR2 YYNGEE. V lost 0 bases and J 3 bases, leaving 12 bases between the germline ends. As DNA, the CDR3 is TGTGCCAGCAGCGTAGGCGGGGCGACCCACACTGAAGCTTTCTTT. Translation gives CASSVGGATHTEAFF.

V gene TRBV6-4 combines with J gene TRBJ1-6; TRBD1 agrees at 7 bases. The CDR3 runs to 14 residues. The trim removed 0 bases at V and 11 bases at J, leaving 4 bases unmatched. From germline, CDR1 is MRHNA and CDR2 SNTAGT. CDR3 loop: CASSDSTRGTPLHF. CDR3 sequence (DNA): TGTGCCAGCAGTGACTCTACCAGGGGGACACCCCTCCACTTT.

This clone was recorded only once. The gene calls are TRBV28 and TRBJ2-7; 7 positions agree with TRBD1. Germline assignment: CDR1 MDHEN and CDR2 SYDVKM. CDR3 length equals 14 residues. V shed 6 bases, J shed 3 bases, and the junction held 8 bases outside the gene matches. CDR3 in DNA: TGTGCCAGCAGCCCTTCCCGGGACAGCTACGAGCAGTACTTC. Translated, it gives CASSPSRDSYEQYF. The whole variable domain, filled in from reference TRBV28 and TRBJ2-7, reads DVKVTQSSRYLVKRTGEKVFLECVQDMDHENMFWYRQDPGLGLRLIYFSYDVKMKEKGDIPEGYSVSREKKERFSLILESASTNQTSMYLCASSPSRDSYEQYFGPGTRLTVT.

This chain links TRBV9 with TRBJ1-2, with a tentative D call TRBD1 (5 bases). Germline CDR1 is SGDLS and CDR2 is YYNGEE. V dropped 4 bases and J dropped 6 bases, with 16 bases sitting between them. The CDR3 is 14 residues long. The CDR3 DNA follows: TGTGCCAGCAGCCCCTCCCCTTGGGGGGATGGCTACACCTTC. Translation gives CASSPSPWGDGYTF.

The chain joins TRBV7-9 to TRBJ2-5; 7 nucleotides align to TRBD2. The closer fit of TRBJ2-7 to the DNA end suggests the J call may be wrong. Germline-derived CDR1 and CDR2 are SEHNR and FQNEAQ (reference sequence). The CDR3 runs to 15 residues. The CDR3 spells CASSPGRTSSYEQYF. Written as DNA, the CDR3 is TGTGCCAGCAGCCCAGGGAGGACTAGCTCCTACGAGCAGTACTTC.

The chain uses TRBV7-9 and TRBJ1-2; 8 bases align to TRBD1. V trimming: 3 bases; J trimming: 0 bases; junction bases outside the gene matches: 3. The length of the CDR3 is 15 residues. Germline V gene lookup returns CDR1 SEHNR and CDR2 FQNEAQ (reference sequence). The CDR3 loop reads CASSFQGAPNYGYTF. The DNA for the CDR3 is TGTGCCAGCAGCTTTCAGGGGGCACCTAACTATGGCTACACCTTC. Based on the CDR3 plus reference TRBV7-9 and TRBJ1-2, the full variable domain is DTGVSQNPRHKITKRGQNVTFRCDPISEHNRLYWYRQTLGQGPEFLTYFQNEAQLEKSRLLSDRFSAERPKGSFSTLEIQRTEQGDSAMYLCASSFQGAPNYGYTFGSGTRLTVV.

The chain's CDR3 is CASSLTTGAYNEQFF. The CDR3 nucleotides read TGTGCCAGCAGCTTGACGACAGGAGCCTACAATGAGCAGTTCTTC. The V and J genes are TRBV7-3 and TRBJ2-1; tentatively, D is TRBD1 (6 bases). CDR3 size: 15 residues. Trimming stripped 3 bases from V and 2 bases from J, with 11 bases between. CDR1 is SGHTA, CDR2 FQGTGA, per germline.

A note on this clone: One end of the junction fails to match germline, which may point to a read error. The J gene is TRBJ2-1, the V gene TRBV7-7; 10 bases are shared with TRBD2. Germline values: CDR1 SSHAT, CDR2 FNYEAQ (reference sequence). There are 18 residues in the CDR3. The CDR3: CASSLVASGSSSYNEQFF. CDR3 DNA: TGTGCTAGCAGCTTAGTCGCTAGCGGGAGCAGCTCCTACAATGAGCAGTTCTTC.

This clone has more than one count but fewer than ten. The chain joins TRBV6-6 to TRBJ2-2; perhaps TRBD1 as D (5 bases). V was pared by 2 bases and J by 4 bases, with 14 bases between. Germline CDR1 is MNHNY and CDR2 is SVGAGI (reference sequence). This CDR3 spans 16 amino acids. CDR3 DNA sequence: TGTGCCAGCAGTTACAATTTCGGCAGGGCCACCGGGGAGCTGTTTTTT. Translation: CASSYNFGRATGELFF.

Only a few counts were recorded for this clone. The chain employs TRBV18 and TRBJ1-1; D not certain. The CDR3 is 14 amino acids. Trimming took 2 bases from V and 1 from J, leaving 8 bases between them. Germline loops: CDR1 KGHSH, CDR2 LQKENI. The CDR3 protein is CASSPVPGNTEAFF. CDR3 coding DNA: TGTGCCAGCTCACCAGTCCCCGGGAACACTGAAGCTTTCTTT.

J is TRBJ2-5 and V is TRBV6-5; D remains ambiguous. V lost 0 bases and J lost 1, with 6 bases in between. The CDR3 length is 14 residues. Germline V gene data show CDR1 as MNHEY and CDR2 as SVGAGI. For the CDR3, the DNA is TGTGCCAGCAGTTACTCGGGCAGCCAAGAGACCCAGTACTTC. It encodes CASSYSGSQETQYF.

This chain links TRBV28 with TRBJ2-3, with unresolved D. From germline, CDR1 is MDHEN and CDR2 SYDVKM. This CDR3 comprises 14 residues. V shed 5 bases and J shed 5 bases, with 14 bases lying between them. The CDR3 here is CASSLPRGQDTQYF. CDR3 coding DNA: TGTGCCAGCAGTCTACCGCGCGGCCAAGATACGCAGTATTTT. Using reference TRBV28 and TRBJ2-3 for the parts outside the CDR3, the full variable domain is DVKVTQSSRYLVKRTGEKVFLECVQDMDHENMFWYRQDPGLGLRLIYFSYDVKMKEKGDIPEGYSVSREKKERFSLILESASTNQTSMYLCASSLPRGQDTQYFGPGTRLTVL.

This chain joins TRBV6-1 and TRBJ2-1; D is unresolved. Germline V gene data show CDR1 as MNHNS and CDR2 as SASEGT. This CDR3 contains 15 residues. Trimming stripped 4 bases from V and 2 bases from J, with 12 bases between. Written as DNA, the CDR3 is TGTGCCAGCAGTGCTCTGGCAGGTGCCTACAATGAGCAGTTCTTC. Its translation: CASSALAGAYNEQFF.

This clone was seen a few times. This chain links TRBV2 with TRBJ2-1; possibly TRBD2 for D (6 bases). Trimming pared 1 base from V and 4 bases from J, leaving 11 bases between. CDR1 is SNHLY, CDR2 FYNNEI, per germline. The CDR3 has 15 amino acids. The CDR3 nucleotides read TGTGCCAGCAGTGAAGAGGGGAGGCGTTACAATGAGCAGTTCTTC. It specifies CASSEEGRRYNEQFF. The full variable domain, with the rest looked up from reference TRBV2 and TRBJ2-1, is EPEVTQTPSHQVTQMGQEVILRCVPISNHLYFYWYRQILGQKVEFLVSFYNNEISEKSEIFDDQFSVERPDGSNFTLKIRSTKLEDSAMYFCASSEEGRRYNEQFFGPGTRLTVL.

V usage is TRBV28 and J usage is TRBJ2-7; TRBD2 agrees at 11 bases. Trimming cost V 6 bases and J 3 bases; bases outside gene matches: 16. The CDR3 runs 18 residues. CDR1 is MDHEN and CDR2 is SYDVKM in the germline V gene. The CDR3 DNA sequence: TGTGCCAGCAGCACGGGACTAGCGGAACCTCAGGGGCGCTACGAGCAGTACTTC. Translation: CASSTGLAEPQGRYEQYF. Full variable domain (remainder filled in from reference TRBV28 and TRBJ2-7): DVKVTQSSRYLVKRTGEKVFLECVQDMDHENMFWYRQDPGLGLRLIYFSYDVKMKEKGDIPEGYSVSREKKERFSLILESASTNQTSMYLCASSTGLAEPQGRYEQYFGPGTRLTVT.

This chain connects TRBV4-3 to TRBJ2-7; TRBD1 is a possible D gene (6 bases). V was pared by 0 bases and J by 3 bases, with 15 bases between. The CDR3 covers 16 residues. CDR1 LGHNA and CDR2 YSLEER come from the germline V gene. DNA for the CDR3: TGCGCCAGCAGCCAAGATCCTTGGACAGCTAACTACGAGCAGTACTTC. Translated: CASSQDPWTANYEQYF.

A single count supports this clone. V and J are TRBV7-6 and TRBJ2-7; D possibly corresponds to TRBD2 (5 bases). Trimming cost V 4 bases and J 4 bases, with 17 bases left between them. Germline values: CDR1 SGHVS, CDR2 FNYEAQ. The CDR3 runs to 15 residues. CDR3 DNA sequence: TGTGCCAGCAGCTCCGATCCCAGCGGCTATTACGAGCAGTACTTC. As protein: CASSSDPSGYYEQYF.

This rearrangement joins TRBV28 to TRBJ2-7; tentatively, D is TRBD1 (5 bases). Germline V gives CDR1 MDHEN, CDR2 SYDVKM. CDR3 size: 12 residues. Trimming removed 2 bases from V and 3 bases from J, with 5 bases in between. The CDR3 coding sequence is TGTGCCAGCAGTTTACAGGGCTACGAGCAGTACTTC. It is translated as CASSLQGYEQYF.

This chain joins TRBV5-4 and TRBJ2-5; 13 bases are a match to TRBD2. CDR3 size: 15 residues. The trim removed 2 bases at V and 5 bases at J, leaving 3 bases unmatched. Germline loops: CDR1 SGHNT, CDR2 YYREEE (reference sequence). CDR3: CASSFGLAGDETQYF. The DNA for the CDR3 is TGTGCCAGCAGCTTCGGACTAGCGGGAGACGAGACCCAGTACTTC.

The rearrangement uses TRBV6-5 and TRBJ2-7, with D possibly TRBD1 on 6 matching bases. From germline, CDR1 is MNHEY and CDR2 SVGAGI. Trimming removed 6 bases at V and 5 bases at J, with 14 bases between. The CDR3 extends over 13 amino acids. The CDR3 sequence is CASRKQGSNEQYF. CDR3 DNA sequence: TGTGCCAGCAGGAAACAGGGAAGTAACGAGCAGTACTTC.

V gene TRBV5-8 combines with J gene TRBJ1-5; 8 bases are shared with TRBD1. This CDR3 comprises 15 residues. Germline V lookup: CDR1 SGHTS, CDR2 YDEGEE. Trimming took 4 bases from V and 4 from J; bases not matched to a gene: 7. CDR3 residues: CASSIRTGFNQPQHF. CDR3 nucleotide sequence: TGTGCCAGCAGCATTAGGACAGGGTTTAATCAGCCCCAGCATTTT.

The V gene is TRBV19, the J gene TRBJ2-7; 9 nucleotides match TRBD1. The V segment lost 6 bases and the J segment 1 base; nucleotides outside the gene matches: 4. CDR3 length: 14 amino acids. Germline V gene data show CDR1 as LNHDA and CDR2 as SQIVND (reference sequence). The CDR3 is CASRMTGGSYEQYF. CDR3 nucleotides: TGTGCCAGTAGGATGACAGGGGGTTCCTACGAGCAGTACTTC.

This sequence joins TRBV30 and TRBJ2-7; D might be TRBD2 (7 bases). This CDR3 contains 13 residues. Germline lookup yields CDR1 GTSNPN and CDR2 SVGIG (reference sequence). V was shortened by 2 bases and J by 7 bases, with 15 bases between the two germline ends. CDR3 sequence: CAWSYGGAKEQYF. CDR3 nucleotide sequence: TGTGCCTGGAGTTATGGGGGGGCAAAGGAGCAGTACTTC.

This chain uses TRBV5-6 with TRBJ2-5; no clear D. Germline V lookup: CDR1 SGHDT, CDR2 YYEEEE. CDR3 length: 16 residues. The V and J ends lost 1 base and 4 bases respectively, with 17 bases between them. CDR3: CASSLRPSLRGETQYF. CDR3 DNA sequence: TGTGCCAGCAGCTTGCGGCCGTCCCTTCGAGGAGAGACCCAGTACTTC. Filled out from reference TRBV5-6 and TRBJ2-5, the complete variable domain reads DAGVTQSPTHLIKTRGQQVTLRCSPKSGHDTVSWYQQALGQGPQFIFQYYEEEERQRGNFPDRFSGHQFPNYSSELNVNALLLGDSALYLCASSLRPSLRGETQYFGPGTRLLVL.

The table lists this clone with many counts. This rearrangement joins TRBV7-6 to TRBJ2-1, with a possible D match to TRBD2 (6 bases). Between the trimmed V and J ends, which lost 5 bases and 9 bases, there was a span of 8 bases. CDR1 SGHVS and CDR2 FNYEAQ come from the germline V gene. The CDR3 is 11 amino acids. The CDR3 DNA sequence: TGTGCCAGCAGCCTTAGCGGTGAGCAGTTCTTC. It translates to CASSLSGEQFF.

J is TRBJ1-5 and V is TRBV2; tentative D call: TRBD1 (6 bases). The CDR3 is 14 amino acids. V lost 2 bases and J lost 4, with 9 bases in between. Germline CDR1 reads SNHLY; CDR2 reads FYNNEI. The CDR3 nucleotides are TGTGCCAGCAGTGAAATAGGGGGAAATCAGCCCCAGCATTTT. Amino acids: CASSEIGGNQPQHF.

This clone showed up just a few times. The germline gene is not matched at one end of the junction; a read error may be the cause. The chain links TRBV7-9 to TRBJ1-2, with D uncertain. This CDR3 comprises 12 residues. Germline CDR1 SEHNR, CDR2 FQNEAQ (reference sequence). The CDR3 DNA follows: TGTTCCAGCAGCAACCGGGACTATGGCTACACCTTC. It translates to CSSSNRDYGYTF.